Listed here is a single T cell receptor (beta chain). The assay was immunoSEQ multiplex PCR, and TCRdb's table has in-frame clones only and misses some. Among under 110,000 clones listed, about nine tenths were seen once. The length of the CDR3 is 15 residues. Trimming cost V 7 bases and J 1 base; bases outside gene matches: 8. Germline CDR1 and CDR2: KGHDR and SFDVKD. The sample is drawn from a study of T cell responses to AZD1222 COVID-19 vaccine. Specimen: peripheral blood, collected on day 0 of AZD1222 vaccination. The chain uses TRBV24-1 and TRBJ1-1; 7 positions match TRBD1. The origin of this receptor is an adult in good health. The CDR3 is CATRKRGTANTEAFF. For the CDR3, the DNA is TGTGCCACCAGGAAGCGCGGGACAGCGAACACTGAAGCTTTCTTT.